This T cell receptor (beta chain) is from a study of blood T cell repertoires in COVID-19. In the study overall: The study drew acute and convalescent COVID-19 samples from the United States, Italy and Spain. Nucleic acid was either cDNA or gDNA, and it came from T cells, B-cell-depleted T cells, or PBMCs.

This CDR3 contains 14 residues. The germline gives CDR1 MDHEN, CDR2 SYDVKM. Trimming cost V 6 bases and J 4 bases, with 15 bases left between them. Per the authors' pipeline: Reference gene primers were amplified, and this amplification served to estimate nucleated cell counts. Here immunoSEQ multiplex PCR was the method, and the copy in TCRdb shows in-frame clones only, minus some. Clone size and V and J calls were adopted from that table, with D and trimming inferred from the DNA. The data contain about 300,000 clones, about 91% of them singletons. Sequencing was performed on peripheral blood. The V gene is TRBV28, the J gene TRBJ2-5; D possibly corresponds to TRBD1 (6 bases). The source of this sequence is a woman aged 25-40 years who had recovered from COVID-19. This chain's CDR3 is CASSLGQLIETQYF. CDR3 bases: TGTGCCAGCAGCCTAGGACAGCTAATAGAGACCCAGTACTTC.